Shown below are 10 T cell receptor beta chains from a single sample sequenced in a study of graft-versus-host responses after intestinal transplantation. Antigens of these TCRs are unknown. TCRdb's copy holds only in-frame clones and misses some; the assay was immunoSEQ multiplex PCR. The sample lists 130,000 or so clones; around nine tenths were seen once. The material sequenced was unstimulated CD4+ T cells sorted from spleen or lymph node cells, taken before intestinal transplant. Source of these receptors: a human donor who received an intestinal transplant.

The V and J genes are TRBV7-6 and TRBJ2-3; possibly TRBD2 for D (6 bases). Trimming took 0 bases from V and 3 from J, leaving 19 bases between them. CDR3 size: 18 residues. Germline CDR1 reads SGHVS; CDR2 reads FNYEAQ. CDR3 DNA sequence: TGTGCCAGCAGCTTAGCGACTTTGGGACTTCGCAAGACAGATACGCAGTATTTT. Amino acid sequence: CASSLATLGLRKTDTQYF.

The V and J genes are TRBV6-5 and TRBJ2-7; D may be TRBD2 (6 bases). V lost 5 bases and J 1 base, leaving 12 bases between the germline ends. This CDR3 region has 14 residues. From germline, CDR1 is MNHEY and CDR2 SVGAGI. In DNA form, the CDR3 reads TGTGCCAGCAGTGACAGTGGGGGGTCCTACGAGCAGTACTTC. This sequence encodes CASSDSGGSYEQYF.

V and J are TRBV25-1 and TRBJ2-1, with D perhaps TRBD1 (6 bases). The CDR3 totals 14 residues. Trimming removed 8 bases from V and 14 bases from J, with 25 bases in between. Germline loops: CDR1 MGHDK, CDR2 SYGVNS. In nucleotides, the CDR3 is TGTGCCAGCTCCCCGGGACACGATACTTTTAGGAAGTTCTTC. It specifies CASSPGHDTFRKFF.

The rearrangement joins TRBV7-9 to TRBJ1-1; D gene ambiguous. Germline V gene lookup returns CDR1 SEHNR and CDR2 FQNEAQ (reference sequence). V lost 2 bases and J 7 bases, leaving 5 bases between the germline ends. The CDR3 consists of 11 residues. The CDR3 reads CASSLIGEAFF. For the CDR3, the DNA is TGTGCCAGCAGCTTAATAGGTGAAGCTTTCTTT.

V and J are TRBV5-1 and TRBJ2-7; tentative D call: TRBD2 (6 bases). Deletions cut 2 bases from V and 4 bases from J, with 7 bases between. Germline V CDR1 and CDR2: SGHRS, YFSETQ. The CDR3 spans 12 residues. This chain's CDR3 is CASSFGGYEQYF. The CDR3 coding sequence is TGCGCCAGCAGCTTTGGGGGGTACGAGCAGTACTTC.

This clone was counted once. The CDR3 nucleotides read TGCGCCAGCAGCCCCGGACAGGAGTACGAGCAGTACTTC. Amino acid sequence: CASSPGQEYEQYF. V is TRBV5-1 and J is TRBJ2-7, with TRBD1 matching over 7 bases. The length of the CDR3 is 13 residues. CDR1 and CDR2 from the germline V gene are SGHRS and YFSETQ. Unmatched junction bases numbered 5, after V lost 4 bases and J lost 4 bases.

This rearrangement joins TRBV10-2 to TRBJ2-5, with 11 bases lining up with TRBD2. The length of the CDR3 is 17 residues. The V and J ends lost 10 bases and 5 bases, in that order; junction bases with no gene match: 18. The germline V gene has CDR1 WSHSY and CDR2 SAAADI. The CDR3 DNA sequence: TGCGCCACCGCGAGATTTAGCGGGGGGGCCCTGGGGGAGACCCAGTACTTC. It translates to CATARFSGGALGETQYF.

V is TRBV11-2 and J is TRBJ2-7; no firm D call. Germline V CDR1 and CDR2: SGHAT, FQNNGV. The CDR3 totals 15 residues. The germline V and J ends were trimmed by 0 bases and 1 base, with 10 bases remaining between them. The CDR3 region has the DNA TGTGCCAGCAGCTTAGAGCCTGCCAGGTCCTACGAGCAGTACTTC. Encoded protein: CASSLEPARSYEQYF.

The chain recombines TRBV10-1 with TRBJ2-2; the D is unclear. Between the trimmed V and J ends, which lost 5 bases and 6 bases, there was a span of 4 bases. Germline lookup yields CDR1 WNHNN and CDR2 SYGVQD (reference sequence). The CDR3 has 11 residues. DNA for the CDR3: TGCGCCAGCAGTAAAGCCGGGGAGCTGTTTTTT. This gives the protein CASSKAGELFF.

The chain joins TRBV5-1 to TRBJ1-3; unclear D gene. CDR1 is SGHRS, CDR2 YFSETQ, per germline. V lost 0 bases and J 2 bases, leaving 6 bases between the germline ends. CDR3 length equals 14 residues. The CDR3 is CASSLGSPGNTIYF. In DNA form, the CDR3 reads TGCGCCAGCAGCTTGGGGTCACCTGGAAACACCATATATTTT.